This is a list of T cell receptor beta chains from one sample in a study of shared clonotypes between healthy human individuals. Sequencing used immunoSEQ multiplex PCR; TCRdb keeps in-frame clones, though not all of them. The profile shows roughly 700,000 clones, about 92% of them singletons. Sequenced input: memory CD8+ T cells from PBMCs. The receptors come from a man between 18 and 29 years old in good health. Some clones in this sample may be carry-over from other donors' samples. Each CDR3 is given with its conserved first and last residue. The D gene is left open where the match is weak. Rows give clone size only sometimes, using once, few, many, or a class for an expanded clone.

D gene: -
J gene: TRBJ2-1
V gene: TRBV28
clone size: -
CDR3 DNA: TGTGCCAGCAGTTTTGGTTACTCTGAGCAGTTCTTC
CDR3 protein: CASSFGYSEQFF

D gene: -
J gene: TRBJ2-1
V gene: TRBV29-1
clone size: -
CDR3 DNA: TGCAGCGTTTCCGGGAATGAGCAGTTCTTC
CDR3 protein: CSVSGNEQFF

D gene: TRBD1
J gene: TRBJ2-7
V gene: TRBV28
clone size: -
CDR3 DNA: TGTGCCAGCAGCCCCGTGGACAGGGGCTCCTACGAGCAGTACTTC
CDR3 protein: CASSPVDRGSYEQYF

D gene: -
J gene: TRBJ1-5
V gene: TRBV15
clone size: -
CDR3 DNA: TGTGCCACCAAGGAACGGGGTCAGCCCCAGCATTTT
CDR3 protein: CATKERGQPQHF

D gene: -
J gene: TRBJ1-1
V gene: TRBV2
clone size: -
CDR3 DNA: TGCGCTAGTTATGAGAGGGGCAACACTGAAGCTTTCTTT
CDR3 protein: CASYERGNTEAFF

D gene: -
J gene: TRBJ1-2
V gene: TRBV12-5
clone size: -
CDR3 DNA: TGTGCTAGTGACGACTATACGTGGCCCGGGCCTAACTATGGCTACACCTTC
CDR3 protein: CASDDYTWPGPNYGYTF

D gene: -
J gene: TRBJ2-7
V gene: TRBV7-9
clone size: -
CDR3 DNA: TGTGCCAGCAGCCCCAGCCCGGGAGCCTACGAGCAGTACTTC
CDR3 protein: CASSPSPGAYEQYF

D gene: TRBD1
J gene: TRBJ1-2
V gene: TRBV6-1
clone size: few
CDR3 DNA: TGTGCCAGCAGGGCAGGGGGCTATGGCTACACCTTC
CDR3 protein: CASRAGGYGYTF

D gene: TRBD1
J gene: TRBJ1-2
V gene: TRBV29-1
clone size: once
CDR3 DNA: TGCAGCGCCAGGACAGGGCCGGATGGCTACACCTTC
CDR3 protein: CSARTGPDGYTF

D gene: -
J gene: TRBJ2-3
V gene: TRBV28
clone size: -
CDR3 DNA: TGTGCCAGCAGTTTGGGGGGAGAGGCGGTAACAGATACGCAGTATTTT
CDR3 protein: CASSLGGEAVTDTQYF

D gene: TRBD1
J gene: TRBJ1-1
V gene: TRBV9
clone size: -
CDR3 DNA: TGTGCCAGCAGCACCCGGACAGGGGTGAACACTGAAGCTTTCTTT
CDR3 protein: CASSTRTGVNTEAFF

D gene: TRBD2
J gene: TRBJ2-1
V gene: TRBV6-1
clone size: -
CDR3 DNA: TGTGCCAGCAGTGGTTCTTTAGCGGGAGGTCTACCGGAGCAGTTCTTC
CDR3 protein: CASSGSLAGGLPEQFF

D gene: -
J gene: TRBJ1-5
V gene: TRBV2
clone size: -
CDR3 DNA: TGTGCCTCAAGGATGTCGACAGGCAATCAGCCCCAGCATTTT
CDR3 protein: CASRMSTGNQPQHF

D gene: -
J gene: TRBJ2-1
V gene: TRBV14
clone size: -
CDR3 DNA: TGTGCCAGCAGCCAAGATTTAAGGGAGTCCTACAATGAGCAGTTCTTC
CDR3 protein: CASSQDLRESYNEQFF

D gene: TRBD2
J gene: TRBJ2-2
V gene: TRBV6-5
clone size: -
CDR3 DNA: TGTGCCAGCAGCTGGAGCGGGAGGCCCGGGGAGCTGTTTTTT
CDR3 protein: CASSWSGRPGELFF

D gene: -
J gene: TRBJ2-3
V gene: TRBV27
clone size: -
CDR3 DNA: TGTGCCAGCAGTCCACACACAGATACGCAGTATTTT
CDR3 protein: CASSPHTDTQYF

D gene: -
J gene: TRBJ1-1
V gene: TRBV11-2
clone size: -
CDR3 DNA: TGTGCCAGCAGCCCATACGTGGTGAGTGTGAACACTGAAGCTTTCTTT
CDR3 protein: CASSPYVVSVNTEAFF

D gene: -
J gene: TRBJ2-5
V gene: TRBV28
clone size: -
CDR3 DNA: TGTGCCAGCAGTTCCCCCGCCGCGACAGGACTAGAAGAGACCCAGTACTTC
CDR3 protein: CASSSPAATGLEETQYF

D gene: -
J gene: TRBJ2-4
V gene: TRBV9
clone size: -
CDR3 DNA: TGTGCCAGCAGCTCCACGACGGTCAAAAACATTCAGTACTTC
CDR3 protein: CASSSTTVKNIQYF

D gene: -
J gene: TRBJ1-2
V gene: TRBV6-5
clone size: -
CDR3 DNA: TGTGCCAGCAGCCCCATCGCAACTAACTATGGCTACACCTTC
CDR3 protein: CASSPIATNYGYTF

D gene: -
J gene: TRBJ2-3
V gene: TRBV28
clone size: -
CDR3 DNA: TGTGCCAGCAGTCCTGCGACAGGCACAGATACGCAGTATTTT
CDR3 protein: CASSPATGTDTQYF

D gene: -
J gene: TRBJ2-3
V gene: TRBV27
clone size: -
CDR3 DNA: TGTGCCAGCAGTTTATCCACCATTTCCCTGCTGAGCACAGATACGCAGTATTTT
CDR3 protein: CASSLSTISLLSTDTQYF

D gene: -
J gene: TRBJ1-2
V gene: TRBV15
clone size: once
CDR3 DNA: TGTGCCACCAGCAGGAACCGTCACGATGGCTACACCTTC
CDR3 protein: CATSRNRHDGYTF